This T cell receptor (beta chain) was obtained from a study of CD8 T cells in ankylosing spondylitis. Libraries for TCR beta were made by quantitative 5'-RACE with molecular barcodes. Each CDR3 protein gets one entry after TCRdb re-called the 5' RACE reads with MiXCR. The table includes fewer than 550,000 distinct CDR3 sequences, about 5.4% detected once. V lost 6 bases and J 3 bases, leaving 9 bases between the germline ends. The CDR3 runs 13 residues. The germline gives CDR1 MDHEN, CDR2 SYDVKM. This clonotype was detected a few times. Its specificity is not known. Whole-study findings and limits: Matched ankylosing spondylitis synovial fluid reportedly showed significant enrichment of disease-linked clones. There were earlier reports of some motif variants in reactive arthritis synovial fluid and blood. Disease-linked clones were found to be CD8+ and relatively rare in peripheral blood. One TCR beta motif, made up of roughly eight highly homologous variants, appeared characteristic of ankylosing spondylitis blood.

Sequenced input: blood, either unsorted or a sorted T cell fraction (not recorded which). The chain joins TRBV28 to TRBJ1-5; D remains ambiguous. This TCR was sampled from a male donor with ankylosing spondylitis. The CDR3 DNA reads TGTGCCAGCAGAAGGCAGCTCAATCAGCCCCAGCATTTT. Translation: CASRRQLNQPQHF.